This T cell receptor (beta chain) was found in a study of CD8+CD57+ T cells in acquired aplastic anemia. About the research overall: Sorted CD4+ and CD8+ cells yielded 2.5 to 3.5 ug of DNA on average. Study outcomes and limitations: About 29 shared CD8+ CDR3s appeared highly expressed within patients' immunodominant clones. CD8+ Simpson's diversity in patients was not significantly different from that in controls.

CDR1 and CDR2 (germline): SGDLS, YYNGEE. The CDR3 covers 15 residues. Deletions cut 0 bases from V and 7 bases from J, with 17 bases between. Profiling that covered TCR beta VDJ and CDR3 relied on genomic DNA as its template. TCRdb reprocessed the reads via MiXCR and lists one record per CDR3 protein. Found here are 100,000 to 150,000 distinct CDR3 sequences, around 41% of them singletons; the top ten hold 8% to 9%. This clonotype has at least ten counts. Its target is unknown. The chain has TRBV9 and TRBJ2-7; D gene ambiguous. This clonotype was sampled from a human donor in good health, serving as a control. The source material was sorted CD4+, CD8+, or CD8+CD57+ T cells (not recorded which) from PBMCs. The CDR3 DNA follows: TGTGCCAGCAGCGTAGACGGAACACCCTTAATGGAGCAGTACTTC. This gives the protein CASSVDGTPLMEQYF.